A selection of T cell receptor beta chains follows, all from one sample in a study of cytomegalovirus exposure and HLA in healthy donors. The method was immunoSEQ multiplex PCR; TCRdb's version includes in-frame clones alone and lacks a portion of them. This table holds roughly 100,000 clones, about 69% found once. Sequencing was done on a sample of PBMCs. The receptors were sampled from a human donor in good health. CDR3s include the opening cysteine and the closing phenylalanine or tryptophan. The D gene is left open where the match is weak. Clone size is not always given. Where it is, it says once, few, many or a class for expanded clones.

v_gene,j_gene,abundance,d_gene,CDR3aa,CDR3nt
TRBV28,TRBJ1-5,NA,TRBD1,CASSPRTGTRTSRVAQHF,TGTGCCAGCAGTCCGCGGACAGGGACGCGGACCTCCCGGGTAGCCCAGCATTTT
TRBV18,TRBJ1-4,NA,NA,CASSPASNEKLFF,TGTGCCAGCTCACCGGCAAGTAATGAAAAACTGTTTTTT
TRBV7-7,TRBJ2-2,few,NA,CASSSATAGTGELFF,TGTGCTAGCAGCTCGGCCACAGCGGGCACCGGGGAGCTGTTTTTT
TRBV2,TRBJ1-5,NA,NA,CASSLESNQPQHF,TGTGCCAGCAGCCTCGAGAGCAATCAGCCCCAGCATTTT
TRBV4-1,TRBJ2-3,NA,TRBD2,CASSQDAGGRGVDTQYF,TGCGCCAGCAGCCAAGATGCGGGGGGAAGGGGCGTAGATACGCAGTATTTT
TRBV28,TRBJ2-7,NA,NA,CASSSTIEQYF,TGTGCCAGCAGTTCAACTATTGAGCAGTACTTC
TRBV7-9,TRBJ2-5,NA,NA,CASSPESGGYLGETQYF,TGTGCCAGCAGCCCAGAGTCGGGGGGCTATTTAGGAGAGACCCAGTACTTC
TRBV15,TRBJ1-5,NA,NA,CATSRAQNQPQHF,TGTGCCACCAGCAGAGCTCAGAATCAGCCCCAGCATTTT
TRBV4-1,TRBJ2-5,NA,NA,CASSQVIGETQYF,TGCGCCAGCAGCCAAGTAATCGGGGAGACCCAGTACTTC
TRBV7-2,TRBJ1-5,NA,NA,CASRASFANQPQHF,TGTGCCAGCAGGGCCTCGTTTGCCAATCAGCCCCAGCATTTT
TRBV5-1,TRBJ2-1,few,NA,CASSTGQTDEQFF,TGCGCCAGCAGTACTGGACAGACGGATGAGCAGTTCTTC
TRBV6-6,TRBJ2-7,NA,NA,CASSSWDKSFHEQYF,TGTGCCAGCAGCTCCTGGGACAAATCCTTCCACGAGCAGTACTTC
TRBV10-1,TRBJ2-1,NA,TRBD2,CASSSLAGGIHEQFF,TGCGCCAGCAGTAGTCTAGCGGGAGGGATCCATGAGCAGTTCTTC
TRBV4-1,TRBJ2-1,NA,NA,CASSQEDSYNEQFF,TGCGCCAGCAGCCAAGAAGACAGCTACAATGAGCAGTTCTTC
TRBV6-1,TRBJ2-2,few,TRBD1,CASRGTGDTGELFF,TGTGCCAGCAGAGGGACAGGGGACACCGGGGAGCTGTTTTTT
TRBV4-3,TRBJ2-7,NA,NA,CASSQDLDFKMGEQYF,TGCGCCAGCAGCCAAGATTTAGACTTTAAGATGGGTGAGCAGTACTTC
TRBV6-6,TRBJ1-2,NA,NA,CASSLSSGMFDGYTF,TGTGCCAGCAGTTTGTCATCAGGGATGTTTGATGGCTACACCTTC
TRBV18,TRBJ2-1,few,TRBD1,CASSLGGVYNEQFF,TGTGCCAGCTCACTAGGGGGCGTCTACAATGAGCAGTTCTTC
TRBV30,TRBJ1-4,few,TRBD1,CAWSAQGRLLGEKLFF,TGTGCCTGGAGTGCACAGGGGAGGCTATTAGGTGAAAAACTGTTTTTT
TRBV6-5,TRBJ1-1,NA,TRBD1,CASRSDRAEAFF,TGTGCCAGCAGGTCCGACAGGGCTGAAGCTTTCTTT
TRBV7-7,TRBJ2-2,NA,NA,CASSLALGGTGELFF,TGTGCTAGCAGCTTAGCGCTGGGGGGCACCGGGGAGCTGTTTTTT
TRBV7-9,TRBJ2-2,NA,NA,CASSLVAGSGELFF,TGTGCCAGCAGCTTAGTTGCGGGATCCGGGGAGCTGTTTTTT
TRBV14,TRBJ2-7,few,TRBD1,CASSQGQGALYEQYF,TGTGCCAGCAGCCAAGGACAGGGGGCGTTATACGAGCAGTACTTC
TRBV5-1,TRBJ2-1,NA,TRBD2,CASSPPLAGGPDEQFF,TGCGCCAGCAGCCCACCATTAGCGGGAGGGCCTGATGAGCAGTTCTTC
TRBV5-3,TRBJ2-5,NA,NA,CARNPPGIQETQYF,TGTGCCAGAAACCCTCCCGGGATCCAAGAGACCCAGTACTTC
TRBV28,TRBJ2-7,NA,NA,CASSLVPGVSLYEQYF,TGTGCCAGCAGTTTAGTCCCGGGGGTCTCTCTCTACGAGCAGTACTTC
TRBV18,TRBJ2-7,NA,NA,CASSPGSGGTYEQYF,TGTGCCAGCTCACCCGGGTCAGGGGGGACCTACGAGCAGTACTTC
TRBV29-1,TRBJ2-5,NA,NA,CSVYLRGETQYF,TGCAGCGTTTACTTAAGGGGGGAGACCCAGTACTTC
TRBV19,TRBJ2-2,NA,TRBD1,CASMIRGTERSGELFF,TGTGCCAGTATGATCAGGGGGACAGAAAGATCCGGGGAGCTGTTTTTT
TRBV4-2,TRBJ2-2,few,NA,CASSQDVGGGRNTGELFF,TGTGCCAGCAGCCAAGATGTGGGAGGGGGGAGGAACACCGGGGAGCTGTTTTTT
TRBV30,TRBJ1-1,NA,NA,CAWSVRENTEAFF,TGTGCCTGGAGTGTACGGGAGAACACTGAAGCTTTCTTT
TRBV6-6,TRBJ2-5,NA,NA,CASSFLLSQETQYF,TGTGCCAGCAGTTTCCTGCTATCCCAAGAGACCCAGTACTTC
TRBV15,TRBJ2-3,NA,TRBD2,CATSRDGGRHTDTQYF,TGTGCCACCAGCAGAGACGGCGGGAGGCACACAGATACGCAGTATTTT
TRBV19,TRBJ1-5,NA,NA,CGSGFDQPQHF,TGTGGCTCGGGGTTCGATCAGCCCCAGCATTTT
TRBV29-1,TRBJ2-7,NA,NA,CSVGVTPPYEQYF,TGCAGCGTTGGGGTGACACCTCCCTACGAGCAGTACTTC
TRBV19,TRBJ2-5,NA,TRBD2,CASSPRTSGKKETQYF,TGTGCCAGTAGTCCCCGGACTAGCGGGAAGAAAGAGACCCAGTACTTC
TRBV5-1,TRBJ1-2,NA,TRBD1,CASSLVGTEGAYGYTF,TGCGCCAGCAGCTTGGTTGGGACAGAGGGGGCCTATGGCTACACCTTC
TRBV2,TRBJ2-1,NA,TRBD2,CASWLASGMNEQFF,TGTGCCAGCTGGTTGGCTAGCGGGATGAATGAGCAGTTCTTC
TRBV19,TRBJ1-2,NA,NA,CASEHTGNYGYTF,TGTGCCAGTGAACATACAGGGAACTATGGCTACACCTTC
TRBV6-5,TRBJ2-7,NA,TRBD1,CASSTDRGYEQYF,TGTGCCAGCAGCACGGACAGGGGCTACGAGCAGTACTTC
TRBV19,TRBJ2-1,NA,NA,CASSTRDYNEQFF,TGTGCCAGTAGTACCCGGGACTACAATGAGCAGTTCTTC
TRBV7-2,TRBJ2-7,once,TRBD2,CASRLGLAASSEQYF,TGTGCCAGCAGACTGGGACTAGCGGCAAGTAGCGAGCAGTACTTC
TRBV19,TRBJ2-7,NA,TRBD2,CANPGGFSYEQYF,TGTGCCAACCCCGGGGGGTTTTCCTACGAGCAGTACTTC
TRBV5-3,TRBJ2-7,NA,NA,CARSPQSGREQYF,TGTGCCAGAAGCCCCCAATCAGGGCGGGAGCAGTACTTC
TRBV15,TRBJ2-5,NA,NA,CATSRETGDETQYF,TGTGCCACCAGCAGAGAGACAGGTGACGAGACCCAGTACTTC
TRBV9,TRBJ2-6,NA,TRBD2,CASSPRLAGGSGANVLTF,TGTGCCAGCAGTCCCAGACTAGCGGGAGGGTCTGGGGCCAACGTCCTGACTTTC
TRBV6-5,TRBJ1-5,NA,NA,CASRDRSSNQPQHF,TGTGCCAGCAGAGACAGGAGTAGCAATCAGCCCCAGCATTTT
TRBV4-1,TRBJ2-7,once,TRBD2,CASSPLAGGPLYEQYF,TGCGCCAGCAGCCCCCTAGCGGGAGGGCCCCTCTACGAGCAGTACTTC
TRBV7-9,TRBJ2-2,few,NA,CASSLDKNTGELFF,TGTGCCAGCAGCTTAGACAAGAACACCGGGGAGCTGTTTTTT
TRBV4-2,TRBJ2-7,NA,TRBD2,CASSQVKREGSSYEQYF,TGTGCCAGCAGCCAGGTGAAGCGGGAGGGGAGCTCCTACGAGCAGTACTTC
TRBV16,TRBJ1-2,NA,TRBD1,CASSQSAGTGGAGYTF,TGTGCCAGCAGCCAATCCGCCGGGACAGGGGGCGCCGGCTACACCTTC
TRBV10-1,TRBJ2-2,few,NA,CASSDPRENTGELFF,TGCGCCAGCAGTGATCCGCGGGAAAACACCGGGGAGCTGTTTTTT
TRBV7-9,TRBJ2-5,NA,TRBD2,CASSSLLAGGETQYF,TGTGCCAGCAGCTCGCTACTAGCGGGAGGGGAGACCCAGTACTTC